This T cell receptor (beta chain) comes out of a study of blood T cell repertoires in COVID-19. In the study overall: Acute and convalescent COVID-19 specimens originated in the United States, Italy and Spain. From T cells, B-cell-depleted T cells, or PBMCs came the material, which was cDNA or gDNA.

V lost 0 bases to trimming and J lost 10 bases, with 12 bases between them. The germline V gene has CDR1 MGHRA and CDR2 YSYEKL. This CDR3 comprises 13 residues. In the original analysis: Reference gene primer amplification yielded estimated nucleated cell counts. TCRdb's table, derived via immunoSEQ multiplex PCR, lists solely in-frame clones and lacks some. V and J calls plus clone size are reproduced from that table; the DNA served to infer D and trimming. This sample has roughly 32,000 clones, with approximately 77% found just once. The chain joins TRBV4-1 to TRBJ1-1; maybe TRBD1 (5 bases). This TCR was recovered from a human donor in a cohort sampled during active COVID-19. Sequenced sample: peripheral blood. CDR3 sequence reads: CASSQDTWGGAFF. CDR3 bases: TGCGCCAGCAGCCAAGATACGTGGGGGGGAGCTTTCTTT.